Sequencing of this T cell receptor beta chain was carried out in a study of cytomegalovirus exposure and HLA in healthy donors. This clone has a handful of counts. In the PCR, 60 Vbeta and 13 Jbeta primers were used. Assay: immunoSEQ multiplex PCR; the TCRdb copy retains only in-frame clones and omits some. Of 150,000 to 200,000 clones detected, 65% to 85% appear once; the ten largest clones hold around 3%. This clonotype was sampled from a woman aged 50 to 60 in good health and CMV-seropositive. The sample comprised PBMCs.

CDR3 nucleotide sequence: TGTGCCAGCAGCGCCTCGACTAGGAAAGATACGCAGTATTTT. It specifies CASSASTRKDTQYF. V usage is TRBV5-6 and J usage is TRBJ2-3, with D possibly matching TRBD2 (6 bases). Germline CDR1 and CDR2: SGHDT and YYEEEE. Trimming left V 4 bases short and J 5 bases short, with 14 bases between. The CDR3 spans 14 residues. The variable domain in full, with the rest retrieved from reference TRBV5-6 and TRBJ2-3, is DAGVTQSPTHLIKTRGQQVTLRCSPKSGHDTVSWYQQALGQGPQFIFQYYEEEERQRGNFPDRFSGHQFPNYSSELNVNALLLGDSALYLCASSASTRKDTQYFGPGTRLTVL.